This T cell receptor beta chain was recorded in a study of CD8 T cells in ankylosing spondylitis. This clonotype was observed a handful of times. A single record per CDR3 protein comes from TCRdb applying MiXCR to the 5' RACE reads. The sample records roughly 280,000 distinct CDR3 sequences, roughly 20% being singletons. V shed 5 bases and J 5 bases; nucleotides not matched to a gene: 12. Germline CDR1 and CDR2: SGHAT and FQNNGV. CDR3 length: 19 residues. The chain uses TRBV11-2 and TRBJ2-2; 15 positions agree with TRBD2. Sequencing was performed on blood, either unsorted or a sorted T cell fraction (not recorded which). The clonotype comes from a male donor with ankylosing spondylitis or in good health (not recorded which). This CDR3 reads CASSRDPGLAGGRTGELFF. The DNA of the CDR3 is TGTGCCAGCAGCCGAGACCCGGGACTAGCGGGAGGAAGGACCGGGGAGCTGTTTTTT.